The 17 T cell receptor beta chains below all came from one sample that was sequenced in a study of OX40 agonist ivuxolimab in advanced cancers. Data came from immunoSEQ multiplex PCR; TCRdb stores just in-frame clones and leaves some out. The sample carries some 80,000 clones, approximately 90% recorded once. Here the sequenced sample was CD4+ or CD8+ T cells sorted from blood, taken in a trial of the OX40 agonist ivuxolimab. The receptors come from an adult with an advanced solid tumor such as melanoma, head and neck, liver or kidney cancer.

The CDR3 is CASRWLNEQFF. The CDR3, as DNA: TGTGCCAGCAGATGGTTAAATGAGCAGTTCTTC. The chain carries TRBV5-8 and TRBJ2-1, with D unclear. CDR1 and CDR2 from the germline V gene are SGHTS and YDEGEE. Trimming removed 5 bases at V and 7 bases at J, with 7 bases between. This CDR3 contains 11 residues.

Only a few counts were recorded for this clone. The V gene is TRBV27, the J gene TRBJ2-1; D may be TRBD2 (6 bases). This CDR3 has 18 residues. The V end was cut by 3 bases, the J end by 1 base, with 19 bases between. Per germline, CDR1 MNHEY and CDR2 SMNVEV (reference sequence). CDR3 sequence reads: CASSLQVPGTLSYNEQFF. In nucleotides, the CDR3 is TGTGCCAGCAGTTTGCAGGTACCCGGGACTTTATCCTACAATGAGCAGTTCTTC.

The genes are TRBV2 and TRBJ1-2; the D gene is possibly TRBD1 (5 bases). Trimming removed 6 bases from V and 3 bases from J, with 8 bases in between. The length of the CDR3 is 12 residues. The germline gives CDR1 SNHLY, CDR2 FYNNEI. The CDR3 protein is CASRVGDYGYTF. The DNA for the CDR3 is TGTGCCAGCAGGGTAGGGGACTATGGCTACACCTTC.

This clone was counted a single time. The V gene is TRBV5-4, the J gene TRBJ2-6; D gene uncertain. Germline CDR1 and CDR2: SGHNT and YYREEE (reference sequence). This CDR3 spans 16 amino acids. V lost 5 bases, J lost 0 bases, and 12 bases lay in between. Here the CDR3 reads CASSQPFSSGANVLTF. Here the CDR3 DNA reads TGTGCCAGCAGTCAACCTTTCAGCTCTGGGGCCAACGTCCTGACTTTC.

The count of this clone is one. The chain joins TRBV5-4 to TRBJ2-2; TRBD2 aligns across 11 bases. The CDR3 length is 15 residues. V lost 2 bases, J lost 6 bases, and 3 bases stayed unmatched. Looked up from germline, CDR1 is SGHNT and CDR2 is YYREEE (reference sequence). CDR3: CASSFGTSGAGELFF. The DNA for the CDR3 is TGTGCCAGCAGCTTCGGGACTAGCGGCGCCGGGGAGCTGTTTTTT. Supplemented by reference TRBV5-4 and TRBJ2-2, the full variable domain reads ETGVTQSPTHLIKTRGQQVTLRCSSQSGHNTVSWYQQALGQGPQFIFQYYREEENGRGNFPPRFSGLQFPNYSSELNVNALELDDSALYLCASSFGTSGAGELFFGEGSRLTVL.

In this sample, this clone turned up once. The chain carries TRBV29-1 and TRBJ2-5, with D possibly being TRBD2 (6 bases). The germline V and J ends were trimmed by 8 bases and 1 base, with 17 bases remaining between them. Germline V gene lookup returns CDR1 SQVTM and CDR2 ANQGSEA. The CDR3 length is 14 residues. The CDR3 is CSYLGREPQETQYF. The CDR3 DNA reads TGCAGCTACCTCGGACGGGAGCCCCAAGAGACCCAGTACTTC.

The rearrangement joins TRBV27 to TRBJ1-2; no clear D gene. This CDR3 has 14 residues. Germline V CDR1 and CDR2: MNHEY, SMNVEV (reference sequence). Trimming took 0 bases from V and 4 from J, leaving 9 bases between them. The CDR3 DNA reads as TGTGCCAGCAGTTTATCTGGGTATGGCTATGGCTACACCTTC. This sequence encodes CASSLSGYGYGYTF.

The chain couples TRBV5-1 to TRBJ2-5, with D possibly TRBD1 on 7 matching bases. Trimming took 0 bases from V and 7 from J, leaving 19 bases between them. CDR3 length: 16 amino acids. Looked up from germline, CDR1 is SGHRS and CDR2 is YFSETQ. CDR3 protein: CASSLAGLAQGGTQYF. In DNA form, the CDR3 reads TGCGCCAGCAGCTTGGCCGGGTTAGCCCAGGGGGGGACCCAGTACTTC.

The CDR3: CASSLNGQGVGGNTIYF. The CDR3 DNA sequence: TGTGCCAGCAGCCTTAACGGACAGGGAGTAGGTGGAAACACCATATATTTT. This chain uses TRBV5-5 with TRBJ1-3; 8 bases are a match to TRBD1. J was trimmed by 3 bases and V by 4 bases; bases with no gene match: 12. Germline V CDR1 and CDR2: SGHKS, YYEKEE (reference sequence). The CDR3 consists of 17 residues.

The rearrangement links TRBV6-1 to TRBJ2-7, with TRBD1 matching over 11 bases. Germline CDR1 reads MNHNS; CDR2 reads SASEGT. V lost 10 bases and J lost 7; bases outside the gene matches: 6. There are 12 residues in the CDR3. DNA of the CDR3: TGTGCCACCGGACAGGGGGCTAGAGAGCAGTACTTC. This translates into CATGQGAREQYF.

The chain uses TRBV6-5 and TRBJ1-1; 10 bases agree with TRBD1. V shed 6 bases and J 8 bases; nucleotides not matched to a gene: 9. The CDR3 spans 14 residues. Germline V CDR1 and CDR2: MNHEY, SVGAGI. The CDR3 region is CASSPDRTGGEAFF. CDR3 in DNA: TGTGCCAGCAGCCCCGACCGGACAGGGGGAGAAGCTTTCTTT.

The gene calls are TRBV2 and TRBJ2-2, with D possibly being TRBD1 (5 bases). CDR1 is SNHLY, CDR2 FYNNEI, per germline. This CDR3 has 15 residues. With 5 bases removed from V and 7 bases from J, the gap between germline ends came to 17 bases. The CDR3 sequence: CASSNHPGIVGELFF. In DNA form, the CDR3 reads TGTGCCAGCAGTAACCATCCAGGGATAGTCGGGGAGCTGTTTTTT.

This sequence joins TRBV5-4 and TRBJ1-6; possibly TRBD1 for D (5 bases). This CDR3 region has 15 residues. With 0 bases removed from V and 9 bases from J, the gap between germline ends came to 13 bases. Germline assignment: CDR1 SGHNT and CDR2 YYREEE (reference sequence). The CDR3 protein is CASSLEGTRRSPLHF. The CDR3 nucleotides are TGTGCCAGCAGCTTGGAGGGGACGCGCCGTTCACCCCTCCACTTT.

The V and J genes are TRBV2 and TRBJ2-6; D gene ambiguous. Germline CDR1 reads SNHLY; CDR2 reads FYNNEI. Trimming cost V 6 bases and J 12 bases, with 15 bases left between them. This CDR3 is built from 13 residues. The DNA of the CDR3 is TGTGCCAGCAGCTCGACGGGTGCGAGCGTCCTGACTTTC. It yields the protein CASSSTGASVLTF.

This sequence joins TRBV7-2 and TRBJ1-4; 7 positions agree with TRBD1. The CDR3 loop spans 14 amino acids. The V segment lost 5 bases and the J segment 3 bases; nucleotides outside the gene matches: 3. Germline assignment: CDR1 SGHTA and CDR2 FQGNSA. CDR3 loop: CASSRQGANEKLFF. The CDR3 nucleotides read TGTGCCAGCAGCAGACAGGGAGCTAATGAAAAACTGTTTTTT.

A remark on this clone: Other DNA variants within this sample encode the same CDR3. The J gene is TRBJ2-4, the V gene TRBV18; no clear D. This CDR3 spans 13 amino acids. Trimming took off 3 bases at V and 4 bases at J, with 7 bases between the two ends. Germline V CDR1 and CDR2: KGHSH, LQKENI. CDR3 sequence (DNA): TGTGCCAGCTCACCCCCAACGAAAAACATTCAGTACTTC. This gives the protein CASSPPTKNIQYF. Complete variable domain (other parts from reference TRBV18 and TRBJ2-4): NAGVMQNPRHLVRRRGQEARLRCSPMKGHSHVYWYRQLPEEGLKFMVYLQKENIIDESGMPKERFSAEFPKEGPSILRIQQVVRGDSAAYFCASSPPTKNIQYFGAGTRLSVL.

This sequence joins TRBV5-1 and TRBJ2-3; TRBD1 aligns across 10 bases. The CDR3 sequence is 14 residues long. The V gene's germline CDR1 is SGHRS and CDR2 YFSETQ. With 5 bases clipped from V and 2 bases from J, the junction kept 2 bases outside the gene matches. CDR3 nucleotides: TGCGCCAGCAGGGACAGGGGGATCACAGATACGCAGTATTTT. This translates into CASRDRGITDTQYF.